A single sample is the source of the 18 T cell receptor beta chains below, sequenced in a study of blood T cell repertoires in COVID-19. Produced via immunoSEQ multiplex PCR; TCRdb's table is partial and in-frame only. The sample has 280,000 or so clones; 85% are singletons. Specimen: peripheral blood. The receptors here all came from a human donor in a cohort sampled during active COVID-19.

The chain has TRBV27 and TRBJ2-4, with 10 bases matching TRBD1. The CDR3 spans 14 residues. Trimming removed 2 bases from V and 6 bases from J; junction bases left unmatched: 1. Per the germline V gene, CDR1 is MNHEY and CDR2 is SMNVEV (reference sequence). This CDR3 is CASSLGQGGNIQYF. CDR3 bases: TGTGCCAGCAGTTTAGGACAGGGGGGAAACATTCAGTACTTC.

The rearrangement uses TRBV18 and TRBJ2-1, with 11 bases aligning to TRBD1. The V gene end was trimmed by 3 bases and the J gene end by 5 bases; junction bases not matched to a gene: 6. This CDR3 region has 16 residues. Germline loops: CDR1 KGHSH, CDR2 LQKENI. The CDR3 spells CASSPPRGQGDNEQFF. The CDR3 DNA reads TGTGCCAGCTCACCTCCCAGGGGACAGGGGGACAATGAGCAGTTCTTC.

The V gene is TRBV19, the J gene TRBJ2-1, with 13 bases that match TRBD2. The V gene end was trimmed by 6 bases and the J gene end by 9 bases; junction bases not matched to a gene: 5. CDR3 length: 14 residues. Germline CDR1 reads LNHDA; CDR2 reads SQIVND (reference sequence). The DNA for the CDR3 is TGTGCCAGTAGAGGACTAGCGGGAGTAAGTGAGCAGTTCTTC. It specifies CASRGLAGVSEQFF.

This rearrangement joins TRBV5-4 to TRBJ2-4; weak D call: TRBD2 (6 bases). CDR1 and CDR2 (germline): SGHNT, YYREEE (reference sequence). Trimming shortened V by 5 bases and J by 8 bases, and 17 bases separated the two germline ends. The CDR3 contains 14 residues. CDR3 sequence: CASSPSGVGHIQYF. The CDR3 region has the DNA TGTGCCAGCAGTCCCTCGGGGGTTGGGCACATTCAGTACTTC.

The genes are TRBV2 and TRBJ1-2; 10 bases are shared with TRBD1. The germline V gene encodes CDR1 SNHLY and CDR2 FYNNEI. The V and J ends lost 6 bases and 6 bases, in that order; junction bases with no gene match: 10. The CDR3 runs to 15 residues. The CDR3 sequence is CASSARTGGRNGYTF. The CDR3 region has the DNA TGTGCCAGCAGCGCCAGGACAGGGGGGAGGAATGGCTACACCTTC.

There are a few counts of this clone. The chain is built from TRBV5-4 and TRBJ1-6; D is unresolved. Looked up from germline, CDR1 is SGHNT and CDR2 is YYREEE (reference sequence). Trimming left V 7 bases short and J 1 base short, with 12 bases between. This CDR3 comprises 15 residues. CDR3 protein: CASSPYPSYNSPLHF. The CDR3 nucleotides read TGTGCCAGCTCCCCCTATCCGTCCTATAATTCACCCCTCCACTTT.

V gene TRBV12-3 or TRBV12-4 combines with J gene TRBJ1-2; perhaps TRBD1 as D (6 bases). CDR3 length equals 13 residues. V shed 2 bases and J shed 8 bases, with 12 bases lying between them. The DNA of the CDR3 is TGTGCCAGCAGTTTATTACAGGGACGCGGCTACACCTTC. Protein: CASSLLQGRGYTF.

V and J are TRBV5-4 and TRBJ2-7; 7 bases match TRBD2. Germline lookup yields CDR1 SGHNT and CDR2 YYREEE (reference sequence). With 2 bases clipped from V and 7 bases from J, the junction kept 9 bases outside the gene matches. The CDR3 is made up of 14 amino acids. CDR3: CASSFTAGAGEQYF. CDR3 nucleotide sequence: TGTGCCAGCAGCTTTACGGCGGGAGCGGGAGAGCAGTACTTC.

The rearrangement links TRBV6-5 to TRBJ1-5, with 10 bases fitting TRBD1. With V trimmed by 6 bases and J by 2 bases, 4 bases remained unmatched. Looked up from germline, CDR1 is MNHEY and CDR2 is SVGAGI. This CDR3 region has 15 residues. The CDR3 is CASRGDRGGNQPQHF. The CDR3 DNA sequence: TGTGCCAGCAGAGGGGACAGGGGTGGCAATCAGCCCCAGCATTTT.

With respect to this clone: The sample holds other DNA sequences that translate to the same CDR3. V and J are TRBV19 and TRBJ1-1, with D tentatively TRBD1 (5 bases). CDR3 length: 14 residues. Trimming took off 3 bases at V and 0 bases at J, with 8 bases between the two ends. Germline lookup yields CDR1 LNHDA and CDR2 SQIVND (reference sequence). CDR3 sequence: CASSIAGMNTEAFF. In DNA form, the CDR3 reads TGTGCCAGTAGTATTGCAGGGATGAACACTGAAGCTTTCTTT.

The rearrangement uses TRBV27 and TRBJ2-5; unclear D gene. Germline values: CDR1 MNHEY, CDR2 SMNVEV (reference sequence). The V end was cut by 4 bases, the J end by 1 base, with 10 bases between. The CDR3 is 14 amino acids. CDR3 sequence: CASSSGWVQETQYF. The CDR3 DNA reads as TGTGCCAGCAGTTCAGGATGGGTCCAAGAGACCCAGTACTTC.

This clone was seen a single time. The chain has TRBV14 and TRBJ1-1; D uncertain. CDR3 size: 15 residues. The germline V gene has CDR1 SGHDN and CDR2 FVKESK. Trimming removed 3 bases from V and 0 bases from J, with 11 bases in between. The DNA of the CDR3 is TGTGCCAGCAGCCAGACTCATTTCATGAACACTGAAGCTTTCTTT. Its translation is CASSQTHFMNTEAFF.

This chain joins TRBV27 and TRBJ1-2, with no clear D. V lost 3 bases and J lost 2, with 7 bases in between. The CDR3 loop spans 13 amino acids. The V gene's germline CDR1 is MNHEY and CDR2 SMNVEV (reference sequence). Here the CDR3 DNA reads TGTGCCAGCAGTTTGGCCGGGAACTATGGCTACACCTTC. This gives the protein CASSLAGNYGYTF.

The CDR3 DNA is TGCACCAGCAGCCCAGCGGGAGGGCTCGAGGGCACAGATACGCAGTATTTT. Residues: CTSSPAGGLEGTDTQYF. The chain couples TRBV1 to TRBJ2-3; the table names TRBD2, a call not compared with the DNA. TRBV1 is a listed pseudogene. The CDR3 runs to 17 residues.

The CDR3 region has the DNA TGTGCCAGCAGCTCCGGAGGGCATGGCACCGGGGAGCTGTTTTTT. Translation: CASSSGGHGTGELFF. The chain joins TRBV7-2 to TRBJ2-2; TRBD2 is a possible D gene (6 bases). V was shortened by 4 bases and J by 4 bases, with 13 bases between the two germline ends. Per germline, CDR1 SGHTA and CDR2 FQGNSA. The CDR3 loop spans 15 amino acids.

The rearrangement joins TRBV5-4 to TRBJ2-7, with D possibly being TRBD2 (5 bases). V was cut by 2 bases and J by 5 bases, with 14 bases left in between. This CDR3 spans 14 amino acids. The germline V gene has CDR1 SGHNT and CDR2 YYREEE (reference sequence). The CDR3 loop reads CASSFGDLGNEQYF. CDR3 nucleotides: TGTGCCAGCAGCTTTGGTGATCTCGGGAACGAGCAGTACTTC.

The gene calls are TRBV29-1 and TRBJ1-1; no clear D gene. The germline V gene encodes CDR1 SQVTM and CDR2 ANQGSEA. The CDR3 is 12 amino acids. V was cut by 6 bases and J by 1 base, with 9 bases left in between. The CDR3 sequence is CSVAGWNTEAFF. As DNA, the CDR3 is TGCAGCGTGGCGGGATGGAACACTGAAGCTTTCTTT. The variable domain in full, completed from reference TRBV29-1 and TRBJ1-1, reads SAVISQKPSRDICQRGTSLTIQCQVDSQVTMMFWYRQQPGQSLTLIATANQGSEATYESGFVIDKFPISRPNLTFSTLTVSNMSPEDSSIYLCSVAGWNTEAFFGQGTRLTVV.

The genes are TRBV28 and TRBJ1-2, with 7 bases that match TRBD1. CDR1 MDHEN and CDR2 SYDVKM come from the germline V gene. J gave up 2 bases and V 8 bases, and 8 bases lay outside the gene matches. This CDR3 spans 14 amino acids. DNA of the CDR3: TGTGCCAGCGTCATCCCAGGGGGGAACTATGGCTACACCTTC. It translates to CASVIPGGNYGYTF.